This T cell receptor beta chain originates from a study of blood T cell repertoires in COVID-19. Generated by immunoSEQ multiplex PCR, the TCRdb table keeps only in-frame clones and is missing some. The sample has fewer than 450,000 clones; more than 70% are singletons. Germline CDR1 is LGHDT and CDR2 is YNNKEL (reference sequence). V lost 2 bases and J lost 2; bases outside the gene matches: 8. The CDR3 is 16 amino acids. Among Cohort 3 donors, those recovered had two negative PCRs, clearance, or symptom resolution. This clonotype was sampled from a young woman who had recovered from COVID-19. Material for sequencing was PBMCs or T cells enriched from blood (not recorded which). The chain employs TRBV3-1 (or the pseudogene TRBV3-2) and TRBJ1-2, with TRBD1 identical over 7 bases. CDR3 coding DNA: TGTGCCAGCAGCCAACCGGGACAGTGGGAAAACTATGGCTACACCTTC. Its protein product is CASSQPGQWENYGYTF.